The present TCR beta chain was sequenced within a study of T cells in Graves' hyperthyroidism and ophthalmopathy (dated by TCRdb to the late 2010s). Some background on the complete study: To identify distinguishing TCR V-J signatures, a discovery cohort of some 100 patients was used, comprising 43 with Graves' ophthalmopathy and approximately 58 with stable Graves' hyperthyroidism. The paper reports TCR Vbeta CDR3 sequencing of some 140 peripheral blood samples: some 41 ophthalmopathy, under 85 hyperthyroidism and roughly 17 progressor patients. Prospective prediction of ophthalmopathy was tested in an independent validation cohort of 18 to 20 hyperthyroidism patients and 17 patients who later progressed to ophthalmopathy. Following sampling, methimazole starting at 30 mg daily was given to hyperthyroidism patients, and high-dose intravenous methylprednisolone was given to ophthalmopathy patients. The roughly 94 discovery patients were randomly split 7:3 into training and test sets. Thyroid tissue and blood T-cell repertoires from six Graves' hyperthyroidism patients were also compared in the study. The investigation overall reported the following: In validation, the model predicted progression to ophthalmopathy with over 60% sensitivity and 72% to 75% specificity, a median of about 6.7 months before onset. Most expanded thyroid clonotypes (frequency above 0.001) were also detected in blood, a finding suggesting that blood repertoires may reflect thyroid immune responses. Ophthalmopathy was separated from stable hyperthyroidism by a 13 V-J signature model, with around 90% sensitivity and around 81% specificity obtained in cross-validation and 80%/75% obtained in testing. No statistical method was used to set the sample size in advance, and investigators knew the group allocation.

V drops 5 bases and J drops 5 bases, leaving 15 bases in between. Per the germline V gene (reference sequence), DFQATT is the CDR1 and SNEGSKA is the CDR2. The CDR3 covers 14 residues, taking in both the cysteine and the phenylalanine. Of all the DNA, just the CDR3 is kept, 42 bases in frame from base 1. Stable Graves' hyperthyroidism was defined as no progression to ophthalmopathy during 18 months of follow-up. Hyperthyroidism patients were aged 18 to 65 years and newly diagnosed, with disease duration of less than 2 months. Patients with uncontrolled infections, other autoimmune diseases, pregnancy or lactation were excluded. Diagnoses were based on clinical symptoms, serum thyroxine and TRAb, thyroid ultrasound and orbital computed tomography. Total RNA was extracted with Trizol reagent, and quality was checked on an Agilent 2100 Bioanalyzer. The TCR beta CDR3 regions were amplified from RNA transcripts. A first-round RT-PCR of the TCR CDR3 used the HTBI primer set with the Qiagen OneStep RT-PCR kit. Libraries were constructed in a second round of multiplex PCR, after which size selection and purification were carried out. The libraries were sequenced on an Illumina HiSeq2000 using paired-end 100 bp reads. On the study's bioinformatics: Raw data were processed with SOAPnuke, discarding reads with adapters, uncalled bases, mean Phred below 15, or no exact constant-primer or identifier match. High-quality paired reads were merged using COPE v1.2.5, and each unique nucleotide sequence was defined as a clonotype. MiTCR v1.1 was used to align the clonotypes against IMGT TRBV, TRBD and TRBJ reference segments. Only V-J combinations with frequency above 0.0001, covering approximately 99% of repertoires, were analysed. The TCS score was defined as the ratio of F50 (clonal expansion) to E x V (chaos), calculated using BLOSUM62-based TCRdist between CDR3 peptides within each V-J. Welch's t-statistics and random forest reduced roughly 540 V-J features to about 12, which were used in a naive Bayes classifier (R e1071). The similarity between thyroid and blood repertoires was quantified using the Morisita-Horn index. TCRdb redid the processing of the public reads, applying fastp at Q25 and MiXCR, and retained in-frame beta chains. Rows merge per CDR3 protein into single entries with the most common DNA and genes. It is TCRdb's table, rather than the study itself, that gives the V and J calls and clone size. The sample includes some 92,000 distinct CDR3 sequences, with approximately 42% observed a single time. Approximately 10% of the sample lies in the top ten.

This clonotype was recorded many times. What antigen it recognizes has not been identified. No per-base quality is available; no much larger clone lies one base away. This receptor was identified in a woman aged 25-40 years with Graves' hyperthyroidism. In this chain, TRBV20-1 is recombined with TRBJ2-2; no confident D gene assignment can be made. Sequenced material: peripheral blood or thyroid tissue (not recorded which). The CDR3 protein sequence reads: CSAYSIGRTGELFF. The DNA is as follows: TGCAGTGCTTATTCCATAGGTCGGACCGGGGAGCTGTTTTTT.